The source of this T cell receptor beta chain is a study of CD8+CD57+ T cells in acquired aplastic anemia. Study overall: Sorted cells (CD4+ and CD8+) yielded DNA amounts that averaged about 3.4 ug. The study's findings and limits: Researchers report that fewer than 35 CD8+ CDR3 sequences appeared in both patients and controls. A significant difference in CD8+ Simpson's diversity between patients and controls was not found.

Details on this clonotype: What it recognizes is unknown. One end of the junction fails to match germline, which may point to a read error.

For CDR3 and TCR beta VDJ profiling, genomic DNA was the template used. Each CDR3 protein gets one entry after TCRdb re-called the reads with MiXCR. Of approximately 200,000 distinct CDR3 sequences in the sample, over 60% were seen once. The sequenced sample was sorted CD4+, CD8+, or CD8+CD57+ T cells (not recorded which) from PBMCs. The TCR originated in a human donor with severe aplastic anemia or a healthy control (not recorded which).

As DNA, the CDR3 is TGCGCCAGCAGCTTAGAACCAGGGTCGAACACTGAAGCTTTCTTT. This encodes CASSLEPGSNTEAFF. The chain recombines TRBV7-2 with TRBJ1-1, with D maybe TRBD1 (5 bases). Germline assignment: CDR1 SGHTA and CDR2 FQGNSA. The CDR3 has 15 residues.